The rows below give T cell receptor beta chains drawn from one sample of a study of human T cells and chemical hapten exposure. TCRdb itself ran the RACE reads through MiXCR, one entry per CDR3 protein. The data show under 90,000 distinct CDR3 sequences, with about 8.5% seen just once and around 3% held by the top ten. The sequences come from whole blood, collected in connection with sensitization to the hapten diphenylcyclopropenone (DPC). These receptors all come from a woman aged 50 to 60 with alopecia areata. Some clones in this sample may be carry-over from other donors' samples. Both conserved end residues are part of each CDR3. The D gene is left open where the match is weak. Clone sizes are given selectively: once, few, many, or a class where the clone is expanded.

>few|TRBJ1-1|TRBV29-1|13|.
TGCACCTCGTTTTCTCGGGGGCCAACTGAAGCTTTCTTT
CTSFSRGPTEAFF
>.|TRBJ2-3|TRBV5-1|14|.
TGCGCCAGCAGCTGGCGGACTAGCACAGATACGCAGTATTTT
CASSWRTSTDTQYF
>few|TRBJ2-7|TRBV3-1|14|.
TGTGCCAGCAGCCCTGGGGGAGCAGGCTACGAGCAGTACTTC
CASSPGGAGYEQYF
>.|TRBJ1-4|TRBV13|14|.
TGTGCCAGCAGCTTACGGGCGAGCGAAGAAAAACTGTTTTTT
CASSLRASEEKLFF
>few|TRBJ2-2|TRBV20-1|13|.
TGCAGTGGGGGAGGACAGAACACCGGGGAGCTGTTTTTT
CSGGGQNTGELFF
>few|TRBJ2-1|TRBV4-1|16|TRBD2
TGCGCCAGCAGCCAAGATATGTCTAGCGGGGTGAGAGAGCAGTTCTTC
CASSQDMSSGVREQFF
>many|TRBJ1-1|TRBV5-6|15|TRBD1
TGTGCCAGCAGCCTTGACAGGGGATTGAACACTGAAGCTTTCTTT
CASSLDRGLNTEAFF
>.|TRBJ1-1|TRBV11-2|15|.
TGTGCCAGCAGCCTACAAGGACGGTCGAACACTGAAGCTTTCTTT
CASSLQGRSNTEAFF
>.|TRBJ2-3|TRBV7-9|13|.
TGTGCCAGCAGATTACGGTTCACAGATACGCAGTATTTT
CASRLRFTDTQYF
>few|TRBJ2-3|TRBV29-1|17|TRBD2
TGCAGCGTTCTTGGACTAGCGGGAGACATAGTGACAGATACGCAGTATTTT
CSVLGLAGDIVTDTQYF
>.|TRBJ1-5|TRBV27|14|.
TGTGCCAGCAGTTTATCTGCAGCGCTGAAGCCCCAGCATTTT
CASSLSAALKPQHF
>many|TRBJ1-1|TRBV12-3/TRBV12-4|12|.
TGTGCCAGCAGTTTCGGGGGGGGTGAAGCTTTCTTT
CASSFGGGEAFF
>many|TRBJ1-5|TRBV3-1|14|.
TGTGCCAGCAGCCAACTCCGGAATAATCAGCCCCAGCATTTT
CASSQLRNNQPQHF
>many|TRBJ1-2|TRBV11-2|15|.
TGTGCCAGCAGCTTAACACTTTACCCTAACTATGGCTACACCTTC
CASSLTLYPNYGYTF
>.|TRBJ1-5|TRBV12-5|15|TRBD1
TGTGCTAGTGGTCCAGGGGGCTCGGGCAATCAGCCCCAGAATTTT
CASGPGGSGNQPQNF
>many|TRBJ1-2|TRBV20-1|10|.
TGCAGTGCCCCCCAGGCTGGCTACACCTTC
CSAPQAGYTF
>few|TRBJ2-1|TRBV6-2/TRBV6-3|13|TRBD2
TGTGCCAGCCGACTAGCGGGAGTTAATGAGCAGTTCTTC
CASRLAGVNEQFF
>.|TRBJ2-5|TRBV6-2/TRBV6-3|13|TRBD1
TGTGCCAGCAGTCCTCACAGGGGCAAGACCCAGTACTTC
CASSPHRGKTQYF
>few|TRBJ1-3|TRBV21-1|16|.
TGTGCCAGCAGCAAGGGACAGGGCCGCAGTGGAAACACCATATATTTT
CASSKGQGRSGNTIYF
>few|TRBJ2-1|TRBV6-5|14|TRBD1
TGTGCCAGCAGTCCCGGGACAGGGAGCAATGAGCAGTTCTTC
CASSPGTGSNEQFF
>few|TRBJ2-5|TRBV29-1|13|TRBD1
TGCAGCGTGCTACAGGGGCGGGCCCGGACCCAGTACTTC
CSVLQGRARTQYF
>.|TRBJ1-1|TRBV12-3/TRBV12-4|13|.
TGTGCCAGCAGTTTAGCGGTGGCACAGACGCCTTTCTTT
CASSLAVAQTPFF
>many|TRBJ1-1|TRBV27|13|.
TGTGCCAGCAGTTTATCCCCTAACACTGAAGCTTTCTTT
CASSLSPNTEAFF
>many|TRBJ2-3|TRBV11-2|16|TRBD2
TGTGCCAGCAGCCCCACAGCGGGGGGATACACAGATACGCAGTATTTT
CASSPTAGGYTDTQYF
>many|TRBJ2-2|TRBV3-1|16|TRBD1
TGTGCCAGCAGCCAAGGTCCAGGGGGGAACACCGGGGAGCTGTTTTTT
CASSQGPGGNTGELFF
>few|TRBJ1-1|TRBV5-4|13|.
TGTGCCAGCAGCTATACACCGGGGGGAGAAGCTTTCTTT
CASSYTPGGEAFF
>.|TRBJ2-7|TRBV20-1|14|TRBD2
TGCAGTGCTTTTCCCCCGGGACTAAACTACGAGCAGTACTTC
CSAFPPGLNYEQYF
>few|TRBJ2-2|TRBV4-2|16|.
TGTGCCAGCAGCCAAGATGAAACCGTCCTGGGCGGGGAGCTGTTTTTT
CASSQDETVLGGELFF
>many|TRBJ2-7|TRBV10-3|12|.
TGTGCGGCCAACCCCGGCAACTACGAGCAGTACTTC
CAANPGNYEQYF
>.|TRBJ1-2|TRBV11-2|13|.
TGTGCCAGCCACGGGAATCGGCTGTATGGCTACACCTTC
CASHGNRLYGYTF
>few|TRBJ2-7|TRBV20-1|12|.
TGCAGTGCTATTCTGAAGTCCTACGAGCAGTACTTC
CSAILKSYEQYF
>few|TRBJ2-3|TRBV4-3|18|TRBD2
TGCGCCAGCAGCCAGGGACTAGCGGTATACAGGGGGACAGATACGCAGTATTTT
CASSQGLAVYRGTDTQYF